These T cell receptor beta chains were read from a single sample in a study of blood T cell repertoires in COVID-19. Sequencing used immunoSEQ multiplex PCR; TCRdb keeps in-frame clones, though not all of them. Here the sample spans about 200,000 clones, about 85% being singletons. Sequenced input: peripheral blood. These receptors were obtained from a woman at least 80 years old with acute or convalescent COVID-19. CDR3s include the opening cysteine and the closing phenylalanine or tryptophan. D genes are given only for firm matches. Where a row states a size, it is once, few, many or the class of an expanded clone; other rows omit it.

CDR3nt,CDR3aa,j_gene,abundance,d_gene,v_gene
TGTGCCAGCAGTTATCTGAGCTCTGGAAACACCATATATTTT,CASSYLSSGNTIYF,TRBJ1-3,NA,NA,TRBV6-5
TGTGCCAGCAGCTTGGCGAGCAGGGTTATGGGTGAAGCTTTCTTT,CASSLASRVMGEAFF,TRBJ1-1,few,NA,TRBV5-5
TGCGCCAGCAGCTTGTGGTGGGAGAGGGACGAGCAGTACTTC,CASSLWWERDEQYF,TRBJ2-7,NA,NA,TRBV5-1
TGCAGCGTTTCTGACATTCGTCAAACTGAAGCTTTCTTT,CSVSDIRQTEAFF,TRBJ1-1,NA,NA,TRBV29-1
TGTGCCAGCAGCTTGTCGGTCAATCAGCCCCAGCATTTT,CASSLSVNQPQHF,TRBJ1-5,NA,NA,TRBV5-6
TGTGCCTGGACTAGCGGCAACACAGATACGCAGTATTTT,CAWTSGNTDTQYF,TRBJ2-3,once,TRBD2,TRBV30
TGTGCCAGCAGCGTCGGGACTTCCTACAATGAGCAGTTCTTC,CASSVGTSYNEQFF,TRBJ2-1,NA,NA,TRBV9
TGCGCCAGCAGCCAAGGGGGTATCCGGAGGACCTTCTACAATGAGCAGTTCTTC,CASSQGGIRRTFYNEQFF,TRBJ2-1,NA,NA,TRBV4-1
TGTGCCAGCAGTTTAGTAGTTTTCCCCCTCCACTTT,CASSLVVFPLHF,TRBJ1-6,NA,NA,TRBV27
TGTGCCACCAGTGGTTGGGAGGCAGGGAGTCGGATAGATACGCAGTATTTT,CATSGWEAGSRIDTQYF,TRBJ2-3,NA,NA,TRBV24-1
TGTGCCAGCAGCCAAGATGTAGCTAGCACAGATACGCAGTATTTT,CASSQDVASTDTQYF,TRBJ2-3,NA,NA,TRBV3-1/TRBV3-2
TGTGCCAGCAGTTTGACTAGCGGGGTGGCAGATACGCAGTATTTT,CASSLTSGVADTQYF,TRBJ2-3,NA,TRBD2,TRBV6-2/TRBV6-3
TGCGCCAGCAGCTTGAGGGCGGCGGGACAGGGGGACGCCTACGAGCAGTACTTC,CASSLRAAGQGDAYEQYF,TRBJ2-7,NA,TRBD1,TRBV5-1
TGTGCCAGCAGGCGGGGGGAGCGGAATGAGCAGTTCTTC,CASRRGERNEQFF,TRBJ2-1,NA,TRBD2,TRBV2
TGTGCCAGCAGCGTAGGCCAAGATCGGGCAGATACGCAGTATTTT,CASSVGQDRADTQYF,TRBJ2-3,NA,NA,TRBV9
TGTGCCAGCTCACCAAAAGAGACGGGGGAGCAGTTCTTC,CASSPKETGEQFF,TRBJ2-1,NA,NA,TRBV18
TGTGCCAGCAGTGGGCCGGGGACAGGGAAAGAGACCCAGTACTTC,CASSGPGTGKETQYF,TRBJ2-5,NA,TRBD1,TRBV2
TGTGCCAGCAGTCCAGGACAGGCCTTTAGCAATCAGCCCCAGCATTTT,CASSPGQAFSNQPQHF,TRBJ1-5,NA,TRBD1,TRBV27
TGTGCCAGCAGCTTGACGGACTCACGGGGGGGCTCCATCTACGAGCAGTACTTC,CASSLTDSRGGSIYEQYF,TRBJ2-7,NA,TRBD2,TRBV11-2
TGCGCCAGCAGCAAACAGGGGGGGTTTGATTCACCCCTCCACTTT,CASSKQGGFDSPLHF,TRBJ1-6,NA,TRBD1,TRBV5-1
TGTGCCAGCAGCCTTACTAGCGGGGGGGCCATCGGCAATGAGCAGTTCTTC,CASSLTSGGAIGNEQFF,TRBJ2-1,NA,TRBD2,TRBV7-2
TGTGCCAGCAGTCAAACAACGAACACTGAAGCTTTCTTT,CASSQTTNTEAFF,TRBJ1-1,NA,NA,TRBV27
TGTGCCAGCAGGTCGACAGGGTCGGCCTACGAGCAGTACTTC,CASRSTGSAYEQYF,TRBJ2-7,NA,TRBD1,TRBV4-2